This TCR beta chain was recorded in a study of cytomegalovirus exposure and HLA in healthy donors (TCRdb year 2017). Describing the broader study: An earlier analysis of roughly 610 of the donors reported approximately 280 Gb of sequence data and 95 million to 140 million unique TCR beta sequences obtained from approximately 180 million T cells. An early release that covered several hundred HLA-typed donors contained around 300 gigabases of sequencing data and roughly 84 million unique TCR sequences. Among the roughly 390 genotyped donors, roughly 80% belonged to the genetic ancestry cluster associated with self-reported Caucasian donors. The study aimed to test whether cataloging public T cell receptors could reveal signatures of past pathogen exposure. Using immunosequencing, the study profiled T cell repertoires from about 610 subjects and related those repertoires to cytomegalovirus serostatus. In addition to the first cohort of hundreds of subjects, a separate validation cohort of 120 different subjects was used. The study combined high-throughput TCR immunosequencing, statistical association of individual TCRs with disease status, and machine learning to predict cytomegalovirus infection status. To study patterns of TCR occurrence, a later analysis re-analyzed previously published TCR beta repertoires from around 670 donors and added high-resolution HLA genotyping. Rather than using new phenotypic data, the later analysis identified candidate immune exposures from TCR beta sequences and from how often those sequences occurred across donors. An earlier analysis of several hundred of the donors applied high-throughput TCR beta sequencing to assess whether each TCR beta V gene segment acted as functional or pseudogenic. Donor age, sex, ethnicity and CMV serostatus were collected together with the repertoire data. A later genetic analysis took genome-wide SNP genotypes for about 55% of the roughly 700 donors and used that subset as a discovery cohort. Every repertoire in the discovery cohort had been generated on one and the same sequencing platform. HLA typing included class I and class II loci at four-digit resolution. Typing coverage differed by locus: A, B, C, DRB1 and DQB1 were typed in about 629-640 donors, DQA1 in about 550, DPA1 in 600 to 610, and DPB1 in just under 490. About five DR-DQ haplotypes were treated as single units for association and clustering because of strong linkage in the cohort. Among around 400 genotyped donors of the cohort, an average of around 250,000 unique TCR beta nucleotide sequences was sequenced per donor, of which approximately 19% were non-productive. Broader findings and caveats from the paper: CMV serostatus was the only immune exposure information available for the cohort. The classifier was reported to diagnose cytomegalovirus status with high specificity and sensitivity in both the original cohort and the validation cohort. Sequencing depth was assumed to be roughly uniform across donors in the presence/absence analyses, though that assumption may not hold. In vitro tests confirmed that a few of the cytomegalovirus-associated TCR beta chains recognize cytomegalovirus antigens. Linkage disequilibrium might explain the correlated functional status among segregating V segments, but an unknown experimental factor could not be excluded. A later genetic analysis associated a missense DCLRE1C variant with V-gene and J-gene trimming of TCR beta chains, and an independent cohort replicated the association. The study listed approximately 150 TCR beta chains as associated with cytomegalovirus. According to a later analysis, most CMV-associated TCR beta chains appeared to be HLA-restricted, and the HLA associations seemed to be driven largely by CMV exposure. The earlier analysis of about 600 of the donors excluded about 16 rarely observed V segments, including chromosome 9 orphons, because counts were too low. Strong co-occurrence of HLA alleles, especially DR and DQ, made assigning TCR associations to individual alleles difficult. In a later analysis, HLA-associated TCR beta chains showed more clonal expansion and lower generation probabilities than non-associated chains that were equally common. Because the 87-base-pair reads could not distinguish some IMGT-functional V segments, including TRBV6-2 and TRBV6-3, those segments were excluded. Most TCR sequences were observed very rarely across donors, whereas some public TCRs were present in many individuals. Several of the top co-occurrence clusters appeared to be linked to parvovirus B19, influenza, CMV and Epstein-Barr virus, according to a later analysis. A further reported finding was that TCR beta sequences accurately predicted the HLA-A and HLA-B alleles for most subjects in the first cohort. A cluster of highly shared sequence variants was judged likely to represent a technical artifact of the sequencing pipeline. In a later analysis, the rate of TCR association differed among HLA loci, with DRB1 alleles having the most associated TCRs and HLA-C alleles having the fewest. A later genetic analysis reported fewer N-insertions in productive TCRs among donors in an Asian-associated ancestry cluster than the roughly 700-donor mean. In a later analysis, some 18,000 TCR beta sequences were associated with specific HLA alleles at a false discovery rate of 0.05. HLA typing was unavailable for some donors at each locus, so association tests used only the typed subset. This cohort had only TCR beta chains sequenced, and the lack of alpha or paired-chain data limited which features could be detected. According to the authors, the approach could potentially be generalized to other disease states and immunological phenotypes. An earlier analysis of roughly 570 of the donors showed that most TCR beta V segments appeared in productive rearrangements either about 90% or about 30% of the time, which broadly matched IMGT annotations.

As regards this clone: The antigen this receptor binds is unknown. Per-base qualities were not stored, and no clone one base away is much larger.

Libraries were constructed by the immunoSEQ multiplex PCR assay. A mixture of 60 forward primers for TCR Vbeta segments and 13 reverse primers for TCR Jbeta segments was used in the multiplex PCR. The CDR3 region of rearranged TCR beta genes was amplified from genomic DNA with a multiplex PCR assay. The amplified TCR beta libraries were sequenced on the Illumina HiSeq System as 87-base-pair reads. In the source study's methods: A later analysis counted tens of millions of unique TCR beta chains across the 690 or so repertoires, and around 12 million of these chains were shared by at least two donors. To remove PCR and sequencing errors, raw reads were error-corrected and collapsed into unique sequences using a nearest-neighbor algorithm that merged closely related sequences. Alignment of CDR3 sequences to IMGT reference sequences was used to assign V, D and J gene segments. Each retained sequence needed at least a six-nucleotide match to both a V gene segment and a J gene segment. Rearrangements were classified as productive when the CDR3 lacked stop codons and remained in frame with V and J, and all other rearrangements were classified as non-productive. CDR3 was defined by IMGT convention, running from the second conserved V-encoded cysteine to the conserved J-encoded phenylalanine. In an earlier analysis of around 570 of the donors, sequences lacking an unambiguous match to a single V gene segment were excluded. An earlier analysis of several hundred of the donors called V segments functional above 56.7% productive rearrangements and segregating when the between-donor standard deviation exceeded 5%. A statistical classification framework was built to diagnose cytomegalovirus status from the catalog of TCR beta chain sequences. In a later analysis, TCR nucleotide sequences were compared against IMGT/GENE-DB human TR gene sequences so that V and J genes could be assigned. In a later analysis, CDR3 sequences and most-parsimonious VDJ recombination scenarios were assigned using the TCRdist pipeline. In a later analysis, each TCR beta chain was defined by its CDR3 amino acid sequence together with its V-gene family, and reads lacking a unique V-gene family were excluded. To address suspected cross-contamination and a sequencing artifact, a later analysis removed 592 highly shared, low-generation-probability nucleotide sequences. In a later analysis, a clonal expansion index for each public chain was calculated from normalized within-repertoire ranks of inferred template counts. A later analysis computed generation probabilities with a VDJ recombination model fitted to out-of-frame rearrangements, and checked the results against IGoR. In a later analysis, TCR-TCR, TCR-HLA and TCR-CMV co-occurrence was scored with hypergeometric tests, and a repertoire-size bias correction was applied to TCR pairs. To estimate false discovery rates, a later analysis permuted the HLA or CMV assignments 20 times. In a later analysis, co-occurring TCRs were grouped with DBSCAN, and TCRdist sequence similarity was added when clustering was performed within HLA-allele-positive subsets. Repertoires with fewer than 30,000 or more than 120,000 public chains were left out of co-occurrence clustering, as were five repertoires with anomalous nucleotide sharing. The immuneACCESS repertoire file appears here via TCRdb, limited to in-frame rearrangements. These files lack a portion of the clones; in checked studies, under half of the deficit traces to unresolved V genes, and the cause of the others is not known. That table supplies the V and J calls and clone size; D and trimming were determined from the DNA. In this sample the table shows approximately 98,000 clones, approximately 72% of which occur a single time. The ten largest account for approximately 10% of the sample.

Here V drops 0 bases and J drops 4 bases, and the junction holds 6 bases not matched to any gene. In the germline V gene, CDR1 corresponds to LGHNA and CDR2 to YNFKEQ. The CDR3 sequence holds 17 residues, the cysteine and phenylalanine included. Here the CDR3 DNA is all that survives: 51 bases in frame from base 1. The cohort comprised 710 or so healthy bone marrow donors. Cohort members were all nominally healthy when sampled, although unrecorded immune exposures were likely present. The donor tested CMV seropositive, placing the donor among the roughly 270 seropositive members of the cohort. A peripheral blood sample was provided by each donor, and peripheral blood mononuclear cells were used for TCR beta sequencing. Genomic DNA extraction from the blood cell samples was performed with the Qiagen DNeasy Blood Extraction Kit.

Sequencing input: PBMCs. The sequence is built from TRBV4-2 and TRBJ2-5, with TRBD1 identical over 12 junction bases. This TCR derives from a man younger than 35 in good health and CMV-seropositive. The CDR3 region: CASSQEPGQGAGETQYF. In nucleotides, the sequence is TGTGCCAGCAGCCAAGAGCCGGGACAGGGGGCGGGAGAGACCCAGTACTTC.